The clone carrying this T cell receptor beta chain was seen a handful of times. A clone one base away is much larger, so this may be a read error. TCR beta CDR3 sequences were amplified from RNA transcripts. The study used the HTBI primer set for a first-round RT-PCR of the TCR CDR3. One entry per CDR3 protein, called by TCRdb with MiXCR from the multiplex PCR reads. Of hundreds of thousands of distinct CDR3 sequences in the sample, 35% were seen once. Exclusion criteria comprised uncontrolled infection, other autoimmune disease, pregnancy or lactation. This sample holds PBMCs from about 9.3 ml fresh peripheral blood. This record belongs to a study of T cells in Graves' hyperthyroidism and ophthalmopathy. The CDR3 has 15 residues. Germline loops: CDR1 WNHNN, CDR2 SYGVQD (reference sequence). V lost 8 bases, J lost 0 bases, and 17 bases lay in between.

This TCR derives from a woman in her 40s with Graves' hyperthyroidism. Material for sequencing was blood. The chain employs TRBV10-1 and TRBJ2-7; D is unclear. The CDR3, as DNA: TGCGCCAGCCCGATGGAGCGACCGAGCTCCTACGAGCAGTACTTC. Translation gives CASPMERPSSYEQYF.